This TCR beta chain appears in the sequencing data of a study of cytomegalovirus exposure and HLA in healthy donors. Study-wide background: About 82 million unique TCRs from HLA-typed donors were held in an early release of data.

The PCR had 60 Vbeta and 13 Jbeta primers. TCRdb's copy holds only in-frame clones and misses some; the assay was immunoSEQ multiplex PCR. This table holds under 150,000 clones, about 80% found once. The ends were cut back, 1 base at V and 3 bases at J, with 9 bases in the middle. There are 15 residues in the CDR3. Germline V gene data show CDR1 as KGHSH and CDR2 as LQKENI. The sample taken for sequencing was PBMCs. The clonotype was recovered from a man aged 25 to 45 in good health and CMV-seronegative. The chain joins TRBV18 to TRBJ2-2; D not resolved. The CDR3 protein is CASSPRQAYTGELFF. CDR3 DNA: TGTGCCAGCTCACCACGGCAGGCTTACACCGGGGAGCTGTTTTTT.